This T cell receptor (beta chain) was recorded in a study of OX40 agonist ivuxolimab in advanced cancers. Study background: Administration of intravenous ivuxolimab to patients occurred every 2 weeks at 0.01 to 10 mg/kg.

Comments on this clone: Its antigen is as yet unknown.

Whole-study results and caveats: More expanded clones were found, on average, in CD8+ than in CD4+ T cells.

Peripheral blood came from all dose cohorts at three timepoints. The germline V gene encodes CDR1 SGHRS and CDR2 YFSETQ. J lost 7 bases, V lost 4 bases, and 9 bases had no gene match. CDR3 length: 15 residues. Using immunoSEQ multiplex PCR, the repertoire was profiled, and TCRdb retains in-frame clones only, with some absent. The sample contains 35,000 to 50,000 clones, around 85% of which appear only once. The specimen comprised CD4+ or CD8+ T cells sorted from blood, sampled in a trial of the OX40 agonist ivuxolimab. V is TRBV5-1 and J is TRBJ2-5; the match to TRBD2 covers 11 bases. The TCR sequence derives from an adult with an advanced solid tumor such as melanoma, head and neck, liver or kidney cancer. This CDR3 reads CASSNETSGRATQYF. The DNA for the CDR3 is TGCGCCAGCAGCAACGAAACTAGCGGGAGAGCGACCCAGTACTTC.